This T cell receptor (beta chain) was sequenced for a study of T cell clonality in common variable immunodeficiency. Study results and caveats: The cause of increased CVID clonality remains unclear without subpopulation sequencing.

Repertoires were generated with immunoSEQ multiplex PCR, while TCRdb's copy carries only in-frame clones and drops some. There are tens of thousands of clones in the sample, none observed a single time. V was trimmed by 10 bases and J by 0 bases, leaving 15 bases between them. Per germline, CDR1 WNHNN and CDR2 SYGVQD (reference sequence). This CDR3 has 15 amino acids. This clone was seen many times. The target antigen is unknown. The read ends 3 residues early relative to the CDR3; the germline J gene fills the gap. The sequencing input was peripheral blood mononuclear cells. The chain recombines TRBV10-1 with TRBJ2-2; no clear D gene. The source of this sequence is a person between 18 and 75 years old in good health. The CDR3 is CATKGGSTNTGELFF. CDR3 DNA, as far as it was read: TGCGCCACCAAAGGCGGATCGACGAACACCGGGGAG.